Listed below are T cell receptor beta chains from one sample, sequenced in a study of OX40 agonist ivuxolimab in advanced cancers. Method: immunoSEQ multiplex PCR; TCRdb's copy keeps in-frame clones and lacks some. The table has about 99,000 clones, approximately 94% seen once. Sequencing used CD4+ or CD8+ T cells sorted from blood, obtained in a trial of the OX40 agonist ivuxolimab. The receptor set was obtained from an adult with an advanced solid tumor such as melanoma, head and neck, liver or kidney cancer. The CDR3 runs from the conserved cysteine through the conserved F or W. The order of the fields is J gene, V gene, clone size, D gene, CDR3 DNA, CDR3 protein. A D gene is named only where the DNA matches it firmly. A clone size is listed for some rows: how often the clone was seen (once, few, many), or a class if it is expanded.

TRBJ1-1,TRBV10-3,NA,NA,TGTGCCATCAGCACAGGAAGGAAAAACACTGAAGCTTTCTTT,CAISTGRKNTEAFF
TRBJ2-7,TRBV6-5,NA,NA,TGTGCCAGCAGTTTCCGGGACCCTTACGAGCAGTACTTC,CASSFRDPYEQYF
TRBJ2-2,TRBV6-5,NA,NA,TGTGCCAGCAGCAATCCTAGAGTGGGGCGGGAGCTGTTTTTT,CASSNPRVGRELFF
TRBJ2-3,TRBV7-7,NA,NA,TGTGCCAGCAGCTTAGACGGGGCCACAGATACGCAGTATTTT,CASSLDGATDTQYF
TRBJ1-1,TRBV4-1,NA,NA,TGCGCCAGCAGCCAAGACCCTCAGGGAGGTACGGCTTTCTTT,CASSQDPQGGTAFF
TRBJ1-3,TRBV30,NA,NA,TGTGCCTGGAGTCCCGGGTCTGGAAACACCATATATTTT,CAWSPGSGNTIYF
TRBJ2-1,TRBV19,NA,TRBD2,TGTGCCATCGGACTAGCGGATTACAATGAGCAGTTCTTC,CAIGLADYNEQFF
TRBJ1-2,TRBV18,NA,NA,TGTGCCAGCTCACCCGGACAAAACTATGGCTACACCTTC,CASSPGQNYGYTF
TRBJ1-3,TRBV18,once,NA,TGTGCCACCACGTCCCGGGCCATAGATGGAAACACCATATATTTT,CATTSRAIDGNTIYF
TRBJ2-1,TRBV7-8,few,TRBD1,TGTGCCAGCAGCTTAGAGAGGACAGGGTACAATGAGCAGTTCTTC,CASSLERTGYNEQFF
TRBJ1-5,TRBV30,few,NA,TGTGCCTGGAGTGGGGGTGGGGATCAGCCCCAGCATTTT,CAWSGGGDQPQHF
TRBJ2-1,TRBV11-3,NA,TRBD2,TGTGCCAGCAGCTTAGCTGCGGGAGTGGTGTTCTTC,CASSLAAGVVFF
TRBJ2-7,TRBV27,NA,NA,TGTGCCAGCAGTCCCCCCTGGCAGGGCCTCGCTAGTCGGACATACGAGCAGTACTTC,CASSPPWQGLASRTYEQYF
TRBJ1-5,TRBV7-8,NA,NA,TGTGCCAGCAGCCCCCGGGGGAGGCGAAATAGCAATCAGCCCCAGCATTTT,CASSPRGRRNSNQPQHF
TRBJ2-6,TRBV5-4,NA,NA,TGTGCCAGCAGCTTGGACGGAGGCTCTGGGGCCAACGTCCTGACTTTC,CASSLDGGSGANVLTF
TRBJ1-4,TRBV9,NA,TRBD1,TGTGCCAGCAGCGCCTCGGGACAGGGGGCGCGCGAAAAACTGTTTTTT,CASSASGQGAREKLFF
TRBJ2-2,TRBV11-2,NA,NA,TGTGCCAGCAGCCCCCGGGGGGCCGGCAACACCGGGGAGCTGTTTTTT,CASSPRGAGNTGELFF
TRBJ2-3,TRBV5-4,NA,NA,TGTGCCAGCAGCTTCGTTGGCACAGATACGCAGTATTTT,CASSFVGTDTQYF
TRBJ2-7,TRBV27,NA,TRBD1,TGTGCCAGCAGTTCACAGGACAGGGATGGCGAGCAGTACTTC,CASSSQDRDGEQYF
TRBJ2-7,TRBV6-5,NA,TRBD1,TGTGCCAGCAGAAGGGACAGCCTCCCTGGCTACGAGCAGTACTTC,CASRRDSLPGYEQYF
TRBJ2-1,TRBV5-5,NA,TRBD1,TGTGCCAGCAGCCGGGGATCCAGGGGGATCAATGAGCAGTTCTTC,CASSRGSRGINEQFF
TRBJ1-5,TRBV5-1,NA,TRBD1,TGCGCCAGCAGCTCGGGACAGCTTGAGGAGCCCCAGCATTTT,CASSSGQLEEPQHF
TRBJ2-1,TRBV7-2,NA,NA,TGTGCCAGCAGCCCCTTTGGTCCTAGGGAGCAGTTCTTC,CASSPFGPREQFF
TRBJ1-5,TRBV6-5,NA,NA,TGTGCCAGCAGTTACTCAGGGGCCGTCAATCAGCCCCAGCATTTT,CASSYSGAVNQPQHF
TRBJ2-7,TRBV6-7,NA,TRBD2,TGTGCCAGCAGTCCTAGCGGGAGGGTTACCTACGAGCAGTACTTC,CASSPSGRVTYEQYF
TRBJ1-2,TRBV5-7,NA,NA,TGTGCCAGCAGCTCCGGGTGGAGTGGGCAGTACGGCTACACCTTC,CASSSGWSGQYGYTF
TRBJ2-5,TRBV19,NA,TRBD2,TGTGCCAGTAGTATCGGGGAGGGGCTTGAGACCCAGTACTTC,CASSIGEGLETQYF
TRBJ2-1,TRBV27,once,TRBD2,TGTGCCAGCAGGCCTTATTCCGGGGGGGCGAATGAGCAGTTCTTC,CASRPYSGGANEQFF
TRBJ1-2,TRBV29-1,NA,TRBD1,TGCAGCGTTGACGACAGGGGCGCCTATGGCTACACCTTC,CSVDDRGAYGYTF
TRBJ2-7,TRBV29-1,NA,NA,TGCAGCGCCGCCCGGGGCTACGAGCAGTACTTC,CSAARGYEQYF
TRBJ1-3,TRBV28,few,NA,TGTGCCAGCAGTTTGTCACTGAGCTCTGGAAACACCATATATTTT,CASSLSLSSGNTIYF
TRBJ1-2,TRBV11-2,NA,NA,TGTGCCAGCAGCTTAGCATGGGACCGAGGGGGCTACACCTTC,CASSLAWDRGGYTF
TRBJ2-1,TRBV7-9,NA,TRBD2,TGTGCCAGCAGTCCGATAGCGGGTAATGAGCAGTTCTTC,CASSPIAGNEQFF
TRBJ2-5,TRBV4-3,NA,TRBD2,TGCGCCAGCAGCCAAGATCTAGCGGGGGCTCGGGAGACCCAGTACTTC,CASSQDLAGARETQYF
TRBJ1-1,TRBV7-2,NA,NA,TGTGCCAGCAGCCAACTCCGGGGGGCGGGTGCTTTCTTT,CASSQLRGAGAFF
TRBJ2-7,TRBV5-6,NA,TRBD2,TGTGCCAGCAGCCTTGGACTAGCGGGGGGGCATAACGAGCAGTACTTC,CASSLGLAGGHNEQYF
TRBJ2-5,TRBV7-8,NA,NA,TGTGCCAGCATAGGGGGGGGCAGGGAGACCCAGTACTTC,CASIGGGRETQYF
TRBJ1-2,TRBV10-3,NA,NA,TGTGCCATCAGCAGGGGAATGCATGGCTACACCTTC,CAISRGMHGYTF
TRBJ1-5,TRBV5-6,NA,NA,TGTGCCAGCAGCTTGTTCCGAGGCAATCAGCCCCAGCATTTT,CASSLFRGNQPQHF
TRBJ1-1,TRBV25-1,NA,NA,TGTGCCAGCAGTTGGGGGCTTAGCACTGAAGCTTTCTTT,CASSWGLSTEAFF
TRBJ1-6,TRBV7-4,NA,TRBD1,TGCGCCAGCAGCTTACAGGACAGGGAAAATTCACCCCTCCACTTT,CASSLQDRENSPLHF